This TCR beta chain comes out of a study of shared clonotypes between healthy human individuals. Whole-study results and caveats: Large sequencing depth failed to make sorted-subset sequencing complete, rarefaction showed.

Every contributor of samples was a Caucasian grown-up residing in Nashville, Tennessee. Naive CD4+ cells were CD45RA-selected; the remaining cells were memory. This CDR3 comprises 20 residues. Sorted subsets were amplified in replicate PCRs using 200 ng DNA, about 30,000 T cell genomes. Data came from immunoSEQ multiplex PCR; TCRdb stores just in-frame clones and leaves some out. The sample holds about 1.1 million clones, approximately 75% seen once. With regard to this clone: As yet, its antigen is unknown.

This receptor was obtained from a man aged 18 to 29 in good health. Some clones in this sample may be carry-over from other donors' samples. V and J are TRBV12-2 and TRBJ2-7; TRBD2, the D gene given by the table, was not confirmed from the DNA. TRBV12-2 is deemed a pseudogene. Input material: memory CD4+ T cells from PBMCs. As for subset: CD45RA-negative fraction. The CDR3 protein is CASRLEGVRRAGTRIYEQYF. The DNA of the CDR3 is TGTGCAAGTCGCTTAGAGGGGGTCCGTCGAGCGGGAACCCGTATCTACGAGCAGTACTTC.